The 9 T cell receptor beta chains presented below share a single source sample, sequenced in a study of T-cell reconstitution after alpha-beta-depleted transplantation in children. The authors prepared the TCRbeta library with unique molecular identifiers. Each CDR3 protein is one row after TCRdb ran MiXCR on the PCR reads. The sample contains more than 500,000 distinct CDR3 sequences, 9.5% to 12% of which appear only once. Specimen: PBMCs, mostly from graft donor cells, collected 180 days after TCRalphabeta/CD19-depleted stem cell transplant. The receptors derive from a female patient between 2 and 10 years old who had a stem cell transplant for aplastic anemia, so the T cells may come from the graft donor.

This clonotype was seen at least ten times. The chain couples TRBV29-1 to TRBJ2-6; D remains unclear. Deletions cut 7 bases from V and 0 bases from J, with 10 bases between. Per the germline V gene, CDR1 is SQVTM and CDR2 is ANQGSEA. The CDR3 is 14 amino acids. Here the CDR3 reads CSAPDGSGANVLTF. The CDR3 nucleotides are TGCAGCGCCCCGGACGGCTCTGGGGCCAACGTCCTGACTTTC.

This sequence joins TRBV21-1 and TRBJ1-5; the table gives TRBD1 as D, unverified against the DNA. TRBV21-1 is a pseudogene. The CDR3 totals 16 residues. The CDR3 reads CASSKYGPPPEQPQHF. The CDR3, as DNA: TGTGCCAGCAGCAAATACGGGCCCCCTCCAGAACAGCCCCAGCATTTT.

This chain uses TRBV6-4 with TRBJ2-5; 12 nucleotides line up with TRBD2. V lost 2 bases, J lost 3 bases, and 10 bases stayed unmatched. There are 18 residues in the CDR3. Per the germline V gene, CDR1 is MRHNA and CDR2 is SNTAGT. The CDR3 loop reads CASSDRTSGTSAKETQYF. The CDR3 bases are TGTGCCAGCAGTGACCGGACTAGCGGGACCTCAGCTAAAGAGACCCAGTACTTC.

This clonotype was seen repeatedly, ten times or more. The chain links TRBV12-3 or TRBV12-4 to TRBJ1-1; maybe TRBD1 (6 bases). The CDR3 length is 14 residues. V lost 4 bases, J lost 4 bases, and 13 bases lay in between. The CDR3 loop reads CASSSNRALTEAFF. The CDR3, as DNA: TGTGCCAGCAGTTCCAACAGGGCCCTCACTGAAGCTTTCTTT.

The V and J genes are TRBV4-2 and TRBJ2-3; 8 nucleotides align to TRBD2. With 0 bases clipped from V and 2 bases from J, the junction kept 7 bases outside the gene matches. Germline V gene lookup returns CDR1 LGHNA and CDR2 YNFKEQ. The CDR3 sequence is 17 residues long. The CDR3 here is CASSQEAIAGLTDTQYF. CDR3 DNA sequence: TGTGCCAGCAGCCAAGAAGCGATAGCGGGACTCACAGATACGCAGTATTTT.

This clonotype has just a few counts. This rearrangement joins TRBV27 to TRBJ1-1, with D unclear. V was shortened by 3 bases and J by 0 bases, with 17 bases between the two germline ends. Germline V gene data show CDR1 as MNHEY and CDR2 as SMNVEV (reference sequence). CDR3 length: 17 residues. CDR3 bases: TGTGCCAGCAGTTTCTTGTTCGCCGAGAATTTGAACACTGAAGCTTTCTTT. It yields the protein CASSFLFAENLNTEAFF.

This clonotype was seen only a few times. The V and J genes are TRBV18 and TRBJ2-7; D ambiguous. With 4 bases removed from V and 2 bases from J, the gap between germline ends came to 9 bases. Germline lookup yields CDR1 KGHSH and CDR2 LQKENI. This CDR3 contains 13 residues. CDR3 sequence: CASSLMPAYEQYF. The CDR3 coding sequence is TGTGCCAGCTCACTCATGCCGGCCTACGAGCAGTACTTC. Together with reference TRBV18 and TRBJ2-7, the CDR3 gives the full variable domain: NAGVMQNPRHLVRRRGQEARLRCSPMKGHSHVYWYRQLPEEGLKFMVYLQKENIIDESGMPKERFSAEFPKEGPSILRIQQVVRGDSAAYFCASSLMPAYEQYFGPGTRLTVT.

This clonotype appeared a few times. The rearrangement joins TRBV28 to TRBJ1-6, with 9 bases fitting TRBD1. Germline lookup yields CDR1 MDHEN and CDR2 SYDVKM. The CDR3 has 18 amino acids. The V segment lost 5 bases and the J segment 0 bases; nucleotides outside the gene matches: 8. As DNA, the CDR3 is TGTGCCAGCAGTCTTATTCCGGGACAGGGCTCCTATAATTCACCCCTCCACTTT. Its protein is CASSLIPGQGSYNSPLHF.

This clonotype was observed a few times. The rearrangement joins TRBV7-9 to TRBJ2-7; perhaps D is TRBD1 or TRBD2 (5 bases each). V shed 6 bases and J shed 4 bases, with 16 bases lying between them. Germline CDR1 SEHNR, CDR2 FQNEAQ (reference sequence). The CDR3 extends over 14 amino acids. The CDR3 DNA follows: TGTGCCAGCAGGGGAGAGGGACGGATTTACGAGCAGTACTTC. The encoded protein is CASRGEGRIYEQYF. The whole variable domain, remainder taken from reference TRBV7-9 and TRBJ2-7, is DTGVSQNPRHKITKRGQNVTFRCDPISEHNRLYWYRQTLGQGPEFLTYFQNEAQLEKSRLLSDRFSAERPKGSFSTLEIQRTEQGDSAMYLCASRGEGRIYEQYFGPGTRLTVT.